These T cell receptor beta chains were read from a single sample in a study of control samples from healthy donors and cancer patients. Assay: immunoSEQ multiplex PCR; the TCRdb copy retains only in-frame clones and omits some. The sample lists about 120,000 clones; around 87% were seen once. What was sequenced was blood. Receptor source: a man in his fifties or sixties in good health. The CDR3 runs from the conserved cysteine through the conserved F or W. A D gene is named only where the DNA matches it firmly. The listing skips clone size in some rows; elsewhere it reads once, few, many or a size class.

13	TRBV5-1	TRBJ1-2	NA	NA	TGCGCCAGCAGCACAGAGGGGGGCTATGGCTACACCTTC	CASSTEGGYGYTF
14	TRBV28	TRBJ1-2	NA	NA	TGTGCCAGCAGTCGTGATATACAGAACTATGGCTACACCTTC	CASSRDIQNYGYTF
16	TRBV24-1	TRBJ1-1	NA	TRBD1	TGTGCCACCAGTGATTCGTCGGGACAGGGGACTAGGGAAGCTTTCTTT	CATSDSSGQGTREAFF
13	TRBV9	TRBJ1-2	once	NA	TGTGCCAGCAGCGACGCTACTAACTATGGCTACACCTTC	CASSDATNYGYTF
19	TRBV7-4	TRBJ2-7	NA	TRBD2	TGTGCCAGCAGCCAAAACCCTGCTAGCGGGGGGTGCCGTAGGAACGAGCAGTACTTC	CASSQNPASGGCRRNEQYF
14	TRBV10-3	TRBJ2-7	NA	TRBD2	TGTGCCATCGGGAGGGTTTCGGGGATGGGCGAGCAGTACTTC	CAIGRVSGMGEQYF
14	TRBV18	TRBJ2-4	NA	NA	TGTGCCAGCTCACAGGACCTAACCAAAAACATTCAGTACTTC	CASSQDLTKNIQYF
16	TRBV11-3	TRBJ2-3	NA	NA	TGTGCCAGCAGACAAGGGCGCGGGTTTGAGGCAGATACGCAGTATTTT	CASRQGRGFEADTQYF
15	TRBV28	TRBJ2-2	NA	NA	TGTGCCAGCAGTCCCGGGACTTCGAGAGCCGGGGAGCTGTTTTTT	CASSPGTSRAGELFF
15	TRBV9	TRBJ1-6	once	NA	TGTGCCAGCAGCGCCGTAGACGGGGGCCAGTCACCCCTCCACTTT	CASSAVDGGQSPLHF
14	TRBV28	TRBJ2-7	NA	NA	TGTGCCAGCAGACAGGGGGGACTAGCCTACGAGCAGTACTTC	CASRQGGLAYEQYF
14	TRBV18	TRBJ1-1	NA	NA	TGTGCCAGCTCACAATCCCAGTTGAACACTGAAGCTTTCTTT	CASSQSQLNTEAFF
13	TRBV18	TRBJ1-2	once	NA	TGTGCCAGCTCAGGGACGCTGGACTATGGCTACACCTTC	CASSGTLDYGYTF
12	TRBV7-9	TRBJ2-3	NA	TRBD1	TGTGCCAGCAGCTTAGCACGAGACAGGGCCCCTTTT	CASSLARDRAPF
17	TRBV7-2	TRBJ2-3	NA	TRBD2	TGTGCCAGCAGCTTAGCGTTACTAGCGGGGGACACAGATACGCAGTATTTT	CASSLALLAGDTDTQYF
11	TRBV28	TRBJ1-5	NA	NA	TGTGCCAGCAGTTGGACCGGGGTACAGCATTTT	CASSWTGVQHF
14	TRBV4-1	TRBJ2-7	NA	TRBD1	TGCGCCAGCAGCCACCAGGGGGCAGGAGGTGAGCAGTACTTC	CASSHQGAGGEQYF
15	TRBV5-1	TRBJ1-2	NA	NA	TGCGCCAGCAGCTTGGCCATGTTCGGCACCCATGGCTACACCTTC	CASSLAMFGTHGYTF
16	TRBV28	TRBJ1-1	NA	NA	TGTGCCAGCAGTTTATTAACCCAGAGGATGAACACTGAAGCTTTCTTT	CASSLLTQRMNTEAFF
16	TRBV3-1/TRBV3-2	TRBJ2-1	NA	NA	TGTGCCAGCAGCCAAGTGGGGATTAGCTCCTACAATGAGCAGTTCTTC	CASSQVGISSYNEQFF
13	TRBV2	TRBJ1-5	NA	NA	TGTGCCAGCAATGCGAATAGCAATCAGCCCCAGCATTTT	CASNANSNQPQHF
15	TRBV28	TRBJ1-6	NA	NA	TGTGCCAGCATGGGGGGGGCGATTCTGAATTCACCCCTCCACTTT	CASMGGAILNSPLHF
19	TRBV2	TRBJ2-7	NA	TRBD1	TGTGCCAGCAGTGACCCAAGAAAATCAAGGGGGCTGGGGTCCTACGAGCAGTACTTC	CASSDPRKSRGLGSYEQYF
15	TRBV29-1	TRBJ2-3	few	TRBD2	TGCAGCGTTGTTCGGCGGGGGAGAGGCACAGATACGCAGTATTTT	CSVVRRGRGTDTQYF
16	TRBV24-1	TRBJ2-2	NA	TRBD1	TGTGCCACCAGTGAACTCAAGACAGGGAGCACCGGGGAGCTGTTTTTT	CATSELKTGSTGELFF
14	TRBV2	TRBJ1-1	NA	TRBD1	TGTGCCAGCAGTCAACAGGGGTCGGGCACTGAAGCTTTCTTT	CASSQQGSGTEAFF
15	TRBV6-5	TRBJ2-3	NA	TRBD2	TGTGCCAGCAGTTCGAGACTAGCCAGCACAGATACGCAGTATTTT	CASSSRLASTDTQYF
15	TRBV4-3	TRBJ2-3	NA	NA	TGCGCCAGCAGCCAAGGGTCCCTAGCAGCGGATACGCAGTATTTT	CASSQGSLAADTQYF
16	TRBV7-9	TRBJ1-2	NA	NA	TGTGCCAGCGAAAGTACTTCTTTAGGGGAAGTTCATGGCTACACCTTC	CASESTSLGEVHGYTF
13	TRBV7-2	TRBJ1-6	NA	NA	TGTGCCAGCAGCTTAGGGACGGCAGCACCCCTCCACTTT	CASSLGTAAPLHF
13	TRBV27	TRBJ2-7	NA	NA	TGTGCCAGCAGAACAACAGGGATCGGCGAGCAGTACTTC	CASRTTGIGEQYF
16	TRBV5-1	TRBJ2-3	NA	NA	TGCGCCAGCAGCTTGGGTCCAGTAACTAGCACAGATACGCAGTATTTT	CASSLGPVTSTDTQYF
18	TRBV28	TRBJ1-2	NA	TRBD1	TGTGCCAGCAGCTCTGGGACAGGTCGTGTCATCGAGAGGGGTGGCTACACCTTC	CASSSGTGRVIERGGYTF
14	TRBV4-3	TRBJ1-3	NA	NA	TGCGCCAGCAGCCAAGTCCGCTCTGGAAACACCATATATTTT	CASSQVRSGNTIYF
15	TRBV13	TRBJ2-3	NA	NA	TGTGCCAGCAGCTTAGCCCGGACTAGCACAGATACGCAGTATTTT	CASSLARTSTDTQYF
12	TRBV3-1/TRBV3-2	TRBJ1-1	NA	NA	TGTGCCAGCAGCCAAGATTGGAGGAGGGCTTTCTTT	CASSQDWRRAFF
17	TRBV14	TRBJ1-6	NA	TRBD1	TGTGCCAGCAGCCAAGTGCATTGGGACAGGACAAATTCACCCCTCCACTTT	CASSQVHWDRTNSPLHF
13	TRBV12-3/TRBV12-4	TRBJ2-5	NA	TRBD2	TGTGCCAGCAGCGGGGGGGCCGCGGAGACCCAGTACTTC	CASSGGAAETQYF
15	TRBV5-1	TRBJ2-7	few	NA	TGCGCCAGCAGCTTGGGGGCGGGGAATTCCTACGAGCAGTACTTC	CASSLGAGNSYEQYF
17	TRBV6-1	TRBJ1-5	NA	NA	TGTGCCAGCAGTGAACTAAGGGCGGACTATAGCAATCAGCCCCAGCATTTT	CASSELRADYSNQPQHF
14	TRBV7-9	TRBJ1-5	NA	TRBD1	TGTGCCAGCAGCCGACAGGGGAGCAATCAGCCCCAGCATTTT	CASSRQGSNQPQHF
13	TRBV18	TRBJ1-2	once	TRBD1	TGTGCCAGCTCACCAAACAGGGGGCAAGGCTACACCTTC	CASSPNRGQGYTF
15	TRBV7-9	TRBJ1-6	NA	NA	TGTGCCAGCAGCTTAGCGGGGCGGATGTATTCACCCCTCCACTTT	CASSLAGRMYSPLHF
13	TRBV28	TRBJ1-2	NA	NA	TGTGCCAGCAGAGACGACAGTTTGGGGTTATACACCTTC	CASRDDSLGLYTF
15	TRBV18	TRBJ1-2	NA	TRBD1	TGTGCCAGCTCACCTGGGACAGGACCTAACTATGGCTACACCTTC	CASSPGTGPNYGYTF
13	TRBV13	TRBJ1-6	few	NA	TGTGCCAGCAGCGCTTCCGGAGGCAGGTCCCTCCACTTT	CASSASGGRSLHF
13	TRBV5-1	TRBJ2-7	NA	NA	TGCGCCAGCAGCTTGGTAGTCAACTACGAGCAGTACTTC	CASSLVVNYEQYF
14	TRBV25-1	TRBJ1-4	NA	NA	TGTGCCAGCAGTCGGGGCAGCTACAATGAAAAACTGTTTTTT	CASSRGSYNEKLFF
12	TRBV28	TRBJ1-3	NA	NA	TGTGCCAGCAGTTTAGGCGGAAACACCATATATTTT	CASSLGGNTIYF